This is a list of T cell receptor beta chains from one sample in a study of shared clonotypes between healthy human individuals. Data came from immunoSEQ multiplex PCR; TCRdb stores just in-frame clones and leaves some out. The repertoire holds some 2 million clones, with roughly 94% as singletons. Sequenced input: naive CD8+ T cells sorted from blood. These receptors were collected from a man aged 18 to 30 in good health. Each CDR3 is given with its conserved first and last residue. A D gene is named only where the DNA matches it firmly.

14	-	TRBV10-1	TRBJ1-1	CASSETGRRTEAFF	TGCGCCAGCAGTGAGACAGGGAGAAGGACTGAAGCTTTCTTT
14	TRBD1	TRBV7-2	TRBJ1-2	CASEDRALNYGYTF	TGTGCCAGCGAGGACAGGGCCCTTAACTATGGCTACACCTTC
18	TRBD2	TRBV7-2	TRBJ2-5	CASSSGLAGVGGRETQYF	TGTGCCAGCAGCTCGGGACTAGCGGGAGTTGGAGGTCGAGAGACCCAGTACTTC
18	-	TRBV1	TRBJ2-5	CTSSRERGTIRNQETQYF	TGCACCAGCAGCCGGGAAAGAGGGACTATCAGAAATCAAGAGACCCAGTACTTC
15	TRBD2	TRBV27	TRBJ2-1	CASSLGLAGHNEQFF	TGTGCCAGCAGTTTGGGACTAGCGGGACACAATGAGCAGTTCTTC
17	-	TRBV5-3	TRBJ1-1	CARSLGGRVVYLTEAFF	TGTGCCAGAAGCTTGGGGGGGCGTGTCGTTTATCTCACTGAAGCTTTCTTT
11	TRBD2	TRBV10-1	TRBJ2-3	CASSDGDYKYF	TGCGCCAGCAGTGACGGGGACTACAAGTATTTT
14	-	TRBV4-1	TRBJ2-4	CASSPAGTGNIQYF	TGCGCCAGCAGCCCTGCCGGGACGGGAAACATTCAGTACTTC
12	-	TRBV19	TRBJ2-1	CASSRAWDEQFF	TGTGCCAGTAGTCGGGCCTGGGATGAGCAGTTCTTC
16	-	TRBV19	TRBJ2-7	CASSIGGDLNPYEQYF	TGTGCCAGTAGTATAGGGGGGGATTTAAACCCCTACGAGCAGTACTTC
16	TRBD1	TRBV5-6	TRBJ2-3	CASSPGGAGGIGTQYF	TGTGCCAGCAGCCCGGGCGGGGCAGGGGGCATAGGTACGCAGTATTTT
12	-	TRBV5-4	TRBJ1-6	CASSTSGSPLHF	TGTGCCAGCAGCACCTCTGGTTCACCCCTCCACTTT
17	TRBD2	TRBV28	TRBJ2-3	CASSLSPSGGNTDTQYF	TGTGCCAGCAGCCTCTCCCCTAGCGGGGGGAACACAGATACGCAGTATTTT
14	TRBD2	TRBV2	TRBJ2-1	CATKWISGAAEQFF	TGTGCCACGAAATGGATTAGCGGGGCCGCTGAGCAGTTCTTC
13	-	TRBV25-1	TRBJ2-5	CASTTDTQETQYF	TGTGCCAGCACAACAGATACTCAAGAGACCCAGTACTTC
14	-	TRBV6-5	TRBJ2-5	CASSFSPGQETQYF	TGTGCCAGCAGTTTTTCCCCCGGCCAAGAGACCCAGTACTTC
13	-	TRBV6-5	TRBJ2-1	CASSYSRGGEQFF	TGTGCCAGCAGTTACTCGAGGGGCGGGGAGCAGTTCTTC
13	-	TRBV11-3	TRBJ1-3	CASTERGGHTIYF	TGTGCCAGCACCGAAAGAGGGGGACACACCATATATTTT
17	TRBD1	TRBV14	TRBJ2-7	CASSQEQDRGLSYEQYF	TGTGCCAGCAGCCAAGAGCAGGACAGGGGACTATCCTACGAGCAGTACTTC
16	TRBD2	TRBV27	TRBJ2-7	CASSRVGVAGPHEQYF	TGTGCCAGCAGCCGGGTGGGGGTAGCGGGACCCCACGAGCAGTACTTC
16	-	TRBV5-1	TRBJ2-1	CASSLIGRGTYNEQFF	TGCGCCAGCAGCTTGATCGGTCGGGGGACCTACAATGAGCAGTTCTTC
11	-	TRBV6-5	TRBJ2-5	CASSLGPLRYF	TGTGCCAGCAGTTTAGGGCCCCTCCGGTACTTC
16	TRBD2	TRBV11-2	TRBJ2-1	CASSLLAGGLHNEQFF	TGTGCCAGCAGTTTACTAGCGGGGGGTCTCCACAATGAGCAGTTCTTC
18	TRBD2	TRBV7-8	TRBJ2-1	CASSGTSGRLFSYNEQFF	TGTGCCAGCAGCGGAACTAGCGGGAGGCTATTCTCCTACAATGAGCAGTTCTTC
15	-	TRBV14	TRBJ1-1	CASSPTSRSGTEAFF	TGTGCCAGCAGCCCAACCAGTCGATCGGGGACTGAAGCTTTCTTT
14	-	TRBV6-5	TRBJ2-7	CASSPTVGGYEQYF	TGTGCCAGCAGTCCGACGGTAGGGGGCTACGAGCAGTACTTC